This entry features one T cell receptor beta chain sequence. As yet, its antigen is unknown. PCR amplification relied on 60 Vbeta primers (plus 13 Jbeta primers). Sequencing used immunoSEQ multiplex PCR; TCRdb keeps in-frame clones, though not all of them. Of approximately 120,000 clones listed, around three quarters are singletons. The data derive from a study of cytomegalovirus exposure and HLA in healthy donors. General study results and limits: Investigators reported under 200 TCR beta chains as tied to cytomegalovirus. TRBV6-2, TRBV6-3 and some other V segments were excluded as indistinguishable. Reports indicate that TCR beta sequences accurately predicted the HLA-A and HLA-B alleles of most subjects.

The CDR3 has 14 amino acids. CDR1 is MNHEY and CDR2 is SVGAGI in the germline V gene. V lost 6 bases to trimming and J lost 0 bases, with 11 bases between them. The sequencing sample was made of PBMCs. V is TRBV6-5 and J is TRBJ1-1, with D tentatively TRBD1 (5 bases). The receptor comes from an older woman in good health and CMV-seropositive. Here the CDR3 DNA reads TGTGCCAGCAGAAACCAGGGCATGAACACTGAAGCTTTCTTT. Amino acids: CASRNQGMNTEAFF.